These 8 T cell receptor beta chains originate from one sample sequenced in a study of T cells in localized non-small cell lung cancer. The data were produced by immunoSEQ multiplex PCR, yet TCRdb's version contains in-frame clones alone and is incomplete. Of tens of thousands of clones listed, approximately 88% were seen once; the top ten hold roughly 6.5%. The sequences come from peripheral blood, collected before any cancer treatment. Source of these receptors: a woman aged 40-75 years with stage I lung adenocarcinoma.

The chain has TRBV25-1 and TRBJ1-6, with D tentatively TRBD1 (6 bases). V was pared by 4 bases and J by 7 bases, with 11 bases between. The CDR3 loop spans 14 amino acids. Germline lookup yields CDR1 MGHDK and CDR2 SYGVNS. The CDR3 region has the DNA TGTGCCAGCAGTGTGTCTCAGGGGAATTCACCCCTCCACTTT. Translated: CASSVSQGNSPLHF.

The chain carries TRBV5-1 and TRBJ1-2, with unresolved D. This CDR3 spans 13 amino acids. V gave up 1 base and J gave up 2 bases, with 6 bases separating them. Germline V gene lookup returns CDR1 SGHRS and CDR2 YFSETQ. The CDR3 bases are TGCGCCAGCAGCTTGCAACAGAACTATGGCTACACCTTC. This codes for CASSLQQNYGYTF. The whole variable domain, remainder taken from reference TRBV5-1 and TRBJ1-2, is KAGVTQTPRYLIKTRGQQVTLSCSPISGHRSVSWYQQTPGQGLQFLFEYFSETQRNKGNFPGRFSGRQFSNSRSEMNVSTLELGDSALYLCASSLQQNYGYTFGSGTRLTVV.

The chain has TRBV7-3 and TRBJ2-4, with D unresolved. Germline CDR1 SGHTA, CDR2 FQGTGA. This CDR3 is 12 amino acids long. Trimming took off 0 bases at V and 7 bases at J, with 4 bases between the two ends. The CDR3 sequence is CASSLTGNIQYF. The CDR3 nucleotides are TGTGCCAGCAGCTTAACGGGTAACATTCAGTACTTC. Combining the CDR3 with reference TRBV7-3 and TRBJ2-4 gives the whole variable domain GAGVSQTPSNKVTEKGKYVELRCDPISGHTALYWYRQSLGQGPEFLIYFQGTGAADDSGLPNDRFFAVRPEGSVSTLKIQRTERGDSAVYLCASSLTGNIQYFGAGTRLSVL.

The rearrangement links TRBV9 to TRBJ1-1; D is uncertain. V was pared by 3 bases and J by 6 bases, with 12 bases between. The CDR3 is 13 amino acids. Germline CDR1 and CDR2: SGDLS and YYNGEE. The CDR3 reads CASSARTRAEAFF. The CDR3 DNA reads TGTGCCAGCAGCGCGAGGACCCGGGCTGAAGCTTTCTTT.

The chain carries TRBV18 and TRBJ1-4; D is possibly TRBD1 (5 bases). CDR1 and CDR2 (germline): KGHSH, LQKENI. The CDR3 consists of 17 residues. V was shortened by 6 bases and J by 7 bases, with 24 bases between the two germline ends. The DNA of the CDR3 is TGTGCCAGCTCCCAATACACAGCGAAGGGTCAGGGTGAAAAACTGTTTTTT. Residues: CASSQYTAKGQGEKLFF.

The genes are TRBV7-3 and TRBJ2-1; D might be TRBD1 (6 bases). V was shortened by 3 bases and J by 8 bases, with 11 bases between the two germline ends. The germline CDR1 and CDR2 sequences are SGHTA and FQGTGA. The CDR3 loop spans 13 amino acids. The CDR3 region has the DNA TGTGCCAGCAGCTTTCAGGGGAATCATGAGCAGTTCTTC. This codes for CASSFQGNHEQFF.

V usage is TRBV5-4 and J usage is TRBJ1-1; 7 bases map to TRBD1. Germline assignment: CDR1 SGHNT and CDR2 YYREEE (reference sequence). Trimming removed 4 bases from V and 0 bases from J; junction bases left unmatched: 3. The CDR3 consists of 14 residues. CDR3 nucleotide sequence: TGTGCCAGCAGCGCGGGACAGTTGAACACTGAAGCTTTCTTT. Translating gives CASSAGQLNTEAFF.

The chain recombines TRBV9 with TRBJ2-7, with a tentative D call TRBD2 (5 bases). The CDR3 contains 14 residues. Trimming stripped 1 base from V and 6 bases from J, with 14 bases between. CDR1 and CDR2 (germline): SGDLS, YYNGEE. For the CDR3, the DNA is TGTGCCAGCAGCGTAAACCAGCGGCAGGCCGAGCAGTACTTC. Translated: CASSVNQRQAEQYF.